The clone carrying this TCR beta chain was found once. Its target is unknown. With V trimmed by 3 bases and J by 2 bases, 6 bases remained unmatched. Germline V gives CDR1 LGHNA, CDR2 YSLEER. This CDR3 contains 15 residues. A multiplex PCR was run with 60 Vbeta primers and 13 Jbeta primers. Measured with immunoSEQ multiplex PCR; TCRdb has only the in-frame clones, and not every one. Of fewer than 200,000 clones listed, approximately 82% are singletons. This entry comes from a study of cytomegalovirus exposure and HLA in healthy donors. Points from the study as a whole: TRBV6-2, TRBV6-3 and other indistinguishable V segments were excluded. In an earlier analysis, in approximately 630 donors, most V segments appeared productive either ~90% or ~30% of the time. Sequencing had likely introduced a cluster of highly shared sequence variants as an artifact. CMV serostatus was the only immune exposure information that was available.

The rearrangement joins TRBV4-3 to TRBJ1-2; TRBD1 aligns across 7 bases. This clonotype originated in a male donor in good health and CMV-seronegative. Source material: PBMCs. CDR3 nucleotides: TGCGCCAGCAGCCAGGGGCGGACAGGAAACTATGGCTACACCTTC. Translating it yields CASSQGRTGNYGYTF.